This T cell receptor beta chain came from a study of shared clonotypes between healthy human individuals. Study-wide results and caveats: Larger estimated richness was generally recorded for naive subsets relative to memory subsets.

The germline gives CDR1 KGHSY, CDR2 FQNENV. The CDR3 covers 14 residues. Trimming removed 2 bases at V and 2 bases at J, with 10 bases between. Authors' data handling: With immunoSEQ giving junction-only sequences and no quality scores, filtering differed. Profiled with immunoSEQ multiplex PCR; TCRdb holds only in-frame clones, not every one. V and J calls and clone size are as listed in that table; D and trimming were resolved from the DNA. The sample has 110,000 or so clones, more than 65% seen once; the top ten hold 20% to 25%. CD8 memory pooled CD45RO+ cells and CCR7-negative CD45RA+ TemRA cells. In this sample, this clone turned up a few times. Its antigen is undetermined.

The receptor was isolated from a woman aged 30 to 39 in good health. The sequenced material came from memory CD8+ T cells sorted from blood. Subset given: CD45RO+ cells pooled with CCR7-negative TemRA cells. The chain carries TRBV16 and TRBJ2-7; D gene uncertain. CDR3 nucleotide sequence: TGTGCCAGCAGCCAAGGGTTTTCGCCCTACGAGCAGTACTTC. Its translation is CASSQGFSPYEQYF.